The present T cell receptor (beta chain) was sequenced within a study of beta chain features in type 1 diabetes (dated by TCRdb to the late 2010s). The study in broad terms: Patients and healthy donors did not differ in mean age, gender distribution, total cell number or subset yield. A total of 90 million to 120 million sorted cells were examined across all samples, and a strong correlation was observed between cell number per subset and RNA yield. The study compared TCRB repertoires of sorted circulating CD4+ T cell subsets between recently diagnosed type 1 diabetes patients and matched healthy donors. Whereas all 28 donors provided naive and central memory subsets, regulatory and stem cell-like memory subsets were isolated from just 8 patients and about eight healthy donors. What the work shows at the level of the full study, not this receptor alone: The naive, central memory and regulatory TCRB repertoires appeared to resemble one another more closely among patients than among healthy donors. Because cDNA was sequenced instead of genomic DNA, activated cells with high expression could be over-represented, although the groups did not differ in activation or CD3 levels. Type 1 diabetes patients showed a moderate but significant shortening of TCRB CDR3 length in all four CD4+ subsets. Because small numbers of individuals were included in the HLA sub-analyses, any influence of HLA type on TCRB rearrangement was left unresolved. Shorter templates might be favored by PCR, yet because patient and control samples were amplified and corrected together, any such skew would affect both groups equally. Fewer insertions and more nucleotide deletions at VDJ recombination sites were observed in patients with type 1 diabetes, implying thymic rearrangement abnormalities.

This clone was seen more than once but under ten times. The antigen it recognizes is unknown. Base quality data are lacking; no much larger clone is found one base away. A single peripheral blood draw of about 116 mL on average was collected from each donor into heparinised tubes. Using a panel that included CD45RO, CCR7, CD25, CD127, CD95 and CD27, naive, central memory, regulatory and stem cell-like memory CD4+ T cells were sorted on a BD FACSAria II. Purity was above 98% for every sorted population. Right away, PBMCs were isolated by Lymphoprep density gradient centrifugation and were stained directly, with no culture step. So that batch effects would be minimized, each experiment stained and sorted samples in pairs, pairing one healthy donor with one patient. The High Capacity cDNA Reverse Transcription Kit was used to reverse transcribe all of the isolated RNA, meaning that expressed TCRB transcripts were what got sequenced. Naive, central memory and regulatory T cell samples underwent deep immunoSEQ sequencing, averaging about 3.57 million total reads per sample. Sorted cells were lysed in RLT buffer, and RNA was extracted using DNase-treated RNeasy Micro or Mini kits according to cell number. To prevent cross-contamination, every cell subset was processed on its own, while patient and healthy donor samples were processed together. Using the immunoSEQ multiplex PCR, TCRB sequences were amplified from cDNA into 87-bp fragments spanning the CDR3 region. Sequencing of the amplicons was done on the Illumina HiSeq platform. In the authors' own workflow: Synthetic template baselines were used to correct PCR bias computationally, reads within Hamming distance 2 were collapsed, and singletons that could not be merged were discarded. Reads were aligned to IMGT to assign V, D and J genes, CDR3 length, and insertions or deletions at six rearrangement sites. Within each subset, clonotype counts were normalized to the number of sorted cells before true diversity and Gini coefficients were calculated with the tcR R package. Repertoire sharing was quantified using the overlap coefficient calculated on TCRB nucleotide sequences. TCRdb's version of the immuneACCESS table is confined to in-frame rearrangements and falls short of the full clone set. An unresolved V gene accounts for under half of the shortfall where checked; the remainder is of unknown origin. The DNA was the basis for D and trimming; V, J and clone size are from that table. This sample has a few hundred thousand clones in its table, and 25% to 35% of those were observed once. The top ten hold 3.5% to 4% of the sample.

The TCR sequence derives from a man aged 30 to 45 in good health. Specimen: central memory CD4+ T cells from blood.

The CDR3 region has the sequence CSVAGRGAGEQYF. The nucleotide sequence reads TGCAGCGTTGCCGGCAGGGGGGCTGGCGAGCAGTACTTC. The chain is assembled from TRBV29-1 and TRBJ2-7; TRBD1 is a weak D gene call, 7 bases matching. V and J are truncated by 4 bases and 6 bases respectively, leaving an intervening sequence of 16 bases. The CDR3 has 13 amino acids, counting the end cysteine and phenylalanine. The read is trimmed to its CDR3 DNA, 39 bases read in frame from base 1. From a lookup of the germline V gene, CDR1 and CDR2 are SQVTM and ANQGSEA.